The next 24 T cell receptor beta chains were all read from a single sample in a study of blood T cells in healthy people across ages. A J-beta primer mix and a sample-barcoded 5' primer were used in a second PCR of about 7 to 12 cycles. From the 5' RACE reads, TCRdb called clonotypes with MiXCR, one entry per CDR3 protein. The sample lists some 900,000 distinct CDR3 sequences, around 49% occurring once. The sequenced sample was blood. These receptors were obtained from a man younger than 45 in good health.

This sequence joins TRBV11-2 and TRBJ2-3; D perhaps matches TRBD2 (6 bases). Between the trimmed V and J ends, which lost 6 bases and 3 bases, there was a span of 22 bases. The CDR3 spans 17 residues. Germline V gene data show CDR1 as SGHAT and CDR2 as FQNNGV. The CDR3 spells CASRGLRGPAGTDTQYF. Here the CDR3 DNA reads TGTGCCAGCAGGGGACTGAGGGGCCCCGCGGGGACAGATACGCAGTATTTT.

This clonotype was observed a handful of times. The chain combines TRBV5-1 with TRBJ2-7, with D tentatively TRBD2 (5 bases). This CDR3 region has 14 residues. Trimming cost V 4 bases and J 3 bases, with 14 bases left between them. Germline CDR1 SGHRS, CDR2 YFSETQ. CDR3 nucleotides: TGCGCCAGCAGCGTGGTGGGTGAGGGCTACGAGCAGTACTTC. This encodes CASSVVGEGYEQYF.

Remarks on this clonotype: Germline is not matched at one junction end, which may reflect a read error. The chain links TRBV6-1 to TRBJ2-7, with 12 nucleotides matching TRBD2. Germline CDR1 and CDR2: MNHNS and SASEGT. The CDR3 runs 15 residues. CDR3 sequence (DNA): TGTGCCAGCAGTGAAACTAGCGGGGGGTACAGTGAGCAGAACTTC. It yields the protein CASSETSGGYSEQNF.

This clonotype has a handful of counts. The rearrangement joins TRBV7-2 to TRBJ1-2, with D uncertain. This CDR3 contains 16 residues. The germline V and J ends were trimmed by 1 base and 0 bases, with 12 bases remaining between them. Germline lookup yields CDR1 SGHTA and CDR2 FQGNSA. The CDR3 region has the DNA TGTGCCAGCAGCTTAGGAGGACCGGGAGCTAACTATGGCTACACCTTC. Amino acid sequence: CASSLGGPGANYGYTF.

The chain has TRBV16 and TRBJ2-3, with D perhaps matching TRBD2 (5 bases). The ends were cut back, 2 bases at V and 5 bases at J, with 8 bases in the middle. Germline lookup yields CDR1 KGHSY and CDR2 FQNENV. CDR3 length: 13 residues. CDR3 sequence: CASSQREGDTQYF. The CDR3 nucleotides read TGTGCCAGCAGCCAACGGGAAGGAGATACGCAGTATTTT.

This clonotype occurred a few times. The rearrangement uses TRBV27 and TRBJ2-7; TRBD2 matches at 10 bases. The CDR3 extends over 16 amino acids. V gave up 2 bases and J gave up 6 bases; unmatched junction bases: 10. From germline, CDR1 is MNHEY and CDR2 SMNVEV (reference sequence). The CDR3 spells CASSLLPSGGSFEQYF. DNA for the CDR3: TGTGCCAGCAGTTTACTCCCTAGCGGGGGTTCGTTCGAGCAGTACTTC.

The chain carries TRBV27 and TRBJ1-2; D not certain. Trimming pared 3 bases from V and 1 base from J, leaving 9 bases between. The CDR3 spans 14 residues. Germline CDR1 and CDR2: MNHEY and SMNVEV (reference sequence). The CDR3 protein is CASSFSGVNYGYTF. In DNA form, the CDR3 reads TGTGCCAGCAGTTTTTCAGGAGTTAACTATGGCTACACCTTC.

This clonotype turned up a few times. Compared with germline, one end of the junction differs, possibly owing to a read error. The chain combines TRBV12-3 or TRBV12-4 with TRBJ2-1, with 9 bases matching TRBD2. The CDR3 extends over 14 amino acids. The CDR3 DNA is TGCGCCAGCAGCTTGGGCGGGGGGGCCGGAGAGCAGTTCTTC. Its translation: CASSLGGGAGEQFF.

The V gene is TRBV7-2, the J gene TRBJ2-7; 8 positions agree with TRBD2. V was pared by 6 bases and J by 2 bases, with 9 bases of the junction left unmatched. The CDR3 is 15 residues long. The germline V gene encodes CDR1 SGHTA and CDR2 FQGNSA. The CDR3 sequence: CASRESGGSTYEQYF. The CDR3 DNA sequence: TGTGCCAGCAGGGAGAGCGGGGGTTCCACCTACGAGCAGTACTTC.

The chain uses TRBV12-3 or TRBV12-4 and TRBJ1-1, with D uncertain. The CDR3 loop spans 15 amino acids. Trimming left V 0 bases short and J 0 bases short, with 8 bases between. This CDR3 reads CASSLASDLNTEAFF. In DNA form, the CDR3 reads TGTGCCAGCAGTTTAGCAAGCGACTTGAACACTGAAGCTTTCTTT.

A few counts support this clonotype. The chain combines TRBV2 with TRBJ2-4; D is uncertain. V shed 0 bases and J shed 15 bases, with 12 bases lying between them. The V gene's germline CDR1 is SNHLY and CDR2 FYNNEI. The CDR3 has 12 amino acids. CDR3 nucleotides: TGTGCCAGCAGTGAAGCCGGTACGGTCTCGTACTTC. It yields the protein CASSEAGTVSYF.

There are a few counts of this clonotype. CDR3 protein: CAWDAGASRAFF. The CDR3 coding sequence is TGTGCCTGGGATGCGGGGGCGAGTCGAGCTTTCTTT. The rearrangement uses TRBV30 and TRBJ1-1; TRBD1 might be the D (6 bases). Trimming took 5 bases from V and 10 from J, leaving 17 bases between them. Per germline, CDR1 GTSNPN and CDR2 SVGIG (reference sequence). The CDR3 spans 12 residues.

The chain couples TRBV6-2 or TRBV6-3 to TRBJ2-7; 13 bases fit TRBD2. The germline gives CDR1 MNHEY, CDR2 SVGEGT. This CDR3 is built from 16 residues. V was pared by 2 bases and J by 3 bases, with 4 bases of the junction left unmatched. CDR3 in DNA: TGTGCCAGCAGTTACCCGGGACTAGCGGGGTTCTACGAGCAGTACTTC. Translated, it gives CASSYPGLAGFYEQYF.

The chain is built from TRBV18 and TRBJ2-6; D call uncertain. With 0 bases removed from V and 4 bases from J, the gap between germline ends came to 4 bases. The CDR3 consists of 14 residues. The V gene's germline CDR1 is KGHSH and CDR2 LQKENI. CDR3 sequence (DNA): TGTGCCAGCTCACCACCGATAGGGGCCAACGTCCTGACTTTC. It encodes CASSPPIGANVLTF.

The chain joins TRBV7-9 to TRBJ2-4, with 9 positions matching TRBD2. The DNA end lines up better with TRBJ2-7; the J call may be wrong. The CDR3 extends over 14 amino acids. Germline lookup yields CDR1 SEHNR and CDR2 FQNEAQ (reference sequence). CDR3 DNA sequence: TGTGCCGGCGAGACTAGCGGTCGCCCCTACGAGCAGTACTTC. Encoded protein: CAGETSGRPYEQYF.

Concerning this clonotype itself: Given a much more abundant clone one base away, this may be a read error. The rearrangement links TRBV12-3 or TRBV12-4 to TRBJ2-5, with D perhaps TRBD1 or TRBD2 (5 bases each). Trimming cost V 5 bases and J 7 bases, with 17 bases left between them. The CDR3 runs 14 residues. CDR3 nucleotides: TGTGCCAGCAGTGTAGGAGGCGTCGACAGGACCCAGTACTTC. Its protein product is CASSVGGVDRTQYF.

The chain uses TRBV5-6 and TRBJ2-3, with TRBD2 identical over 8 bases. With V trimmed by 2 bases and J by 4 bases, 6 bases remained unmatched. Germline CDR1 and CDR2: SGHDT and YYEEEE. The CDR3 has 15 amino acids. This CDR3 is CASSFSGVYPDTQYF. For the CDR3, the DNA is TGTGCCAGCAGCTTTAGCGGGGTATACCCAGATACGCAGTATTTT. Variable domain in full (rest from reference TRBV5-6 and TRBJ2-3): DAGVTQSPTHLIKTRGQQVTLRCSPKSGHDTVSWYQQALGQGPQFIFQYYEEEERQRGNFPDRFSGHQFPNYSSELNVNALLLGDSALYLCASSFSGVYPDTQYFGPGTRLTVL.

The gene calls are TRBV28 and TRBJ1-2; D call uncertain. Germline V gene lookup returns CDR1 MDHEN and CDR2 SYDVKM. The V end was cut by 4 bases, the J end by 5 bases, with 20 bases between. This CDR3 has 16 residues. The CDR3 protein is CASSYSGRTELYGYTF. The DNA for the CDR3 is TGTGCCAGCAGTTACAGTGGACGGACGGAACTTTATGGCTACACCTTC.

The chain links TRBV7-9 to TRBJ2-3; TRBD2 aligns across 13 bases. Germline V lookup: CDR1 SEHNR, CDR2 FQNEAQ (reference sequence). Germline trimming cut 5 bases from V and 6 bases from J; bases unmatched to any gene: 8. The CDR3 contains 16 residues. CDR3 amino acids: CASSPGTSGAGDTQYF. The CDR3 nucleotides read TGTGCCAGCAGCCCCGGGACTAGCGGGGCTGGGGATACGCAGTATTTT. The variable domain in full, completed from reference TRBV7-9 and TRBJ2-3, reads DTGVSQNPRHKITKRGQNVTFRCDPISEHNRLYWYRQTLGQGPEFLTYFQNEAQLEKSRLLSDRFSAERPKGSFSTLEIQRTEQGDSAMYLCASSPGTSGAGDTQYFGPGTRLTVL.

The rearrangement uses TRBV10-3 and TRBJ1-2, with TRBD1 identical over 7 bases. The CDR3 is 13 residues long. V shed 5 bases and J 5 bases; nucleotides not matched to a gene: 5. The germline V gene has CDR1 ENHRY and CDR2 SYGVKD. CDR3 nucleotide sequence: TGTGCCATCAGTACAGGGGAACTATATGGCTACACCTTC. It specifies CAISTGELYGYTF.

The rearrangement links TRBV20-1 to TRBJ1-1; no firm D call. Germline V gene sequence: CDR1 DFQATT, CDR2 SNEGSKA (reference sequence). Trimming took off 2 bases at V and 5 bases at J, with 15 bases between the two ends. The CDR3 contains 14 residues. The CDR3 DNA reads TGCAGTGCTAGACGTACAGCCCGGGCGACTGAAGCTTTCTTT. Its translation: CSARRTARATEAFF.

The V call is TRBV3-1, the J call TRBJ2-1, with 9 bases matching TRBD2. The J call may be wrong; the DNA end is better matched by TRBJ2-7. The CDR3 covers 16 residues. The germline gives CDR1 LGHDT, CDR2 YNNKEL (reference sequence). The CDR3 spells CASSQLAGGSYNEQYF. For the CDR3, the DNA is TGTGCCAGCAGCCAGCTGGCGGGGGGGTCCTACAATGAGCAGTACTTC.

A few counts support this clonotype. A much larger clone sits a single nucleotide away, making a read error possible. J is TRBJ2-1 and V is TRBV20-1, with a weak D call TRBD2 (5 bases). The DNA end is more similar to TRBJ2-7, so the J call may be wrong. This CDR3 has 11 residues. The V gene's germline CDR1 is DFQATT and CDR2 SNEGSKA (reference sequence). CDR3 DNA sequence: TGCAGTGCCCCTGACTACAATGAGCAGTACTTC. Translating it yields CSAPDYNEQYF.

This chain links TRBV10-3 with TRBJ2-5, with 8 bases fitting TRBD1. J was trimmed by 1 base and V by 5 bases; bases with no gene match: 12. From germline, CDR1 is ENHRY and CDR2 SYGVKD. This CDR3 region has 17 residues. CDR3: CAISTRQGTKFQETQYF. The CDR3 nucleotides read TGTGCCATCAGTACGAGACAGGGGACAAAATTCCAAGAGACCCAGTACTTC.